These T cell receptor beta chains were read from a single sample in a study of vaccination and CD4 T cells after COVID-19. TCRdb re-derived calls from the PCR reads in MiXCR, one entry per CDR3 protein. The sample has 22,000 or so distinct CDR3 sequences; about 51% are singletons. Antigens for these TCRs are unknown. The material sequenced was CD4+ T cells from blood, cultured in vitro. The receptors were sampled from a human donor who had recovered from COVID-19. CDR3s leave out the opening cysteine and the closing phenylalanine or tryptophan. Clone sizes are given selectively: once, few, many, or a class where the clone is expanded.

>TRBV10-3|.|TRBJ2-7
AISGQGTYEQY
>TRBV20-1|few|TRBJ1-2
SARDQQGAAYGYT
>TRBV19|.|TRBJ1-5
ASTNTGTYQPQH
>TRBV7-6|few|TRBJ2-1
ASTPGLPGYEQF
>TRBV11-2|.|TRBJ1-6
ASSFAGGNSPLH
>TRBV12-3/TRBV12-4|.|TRBJ2-1
ASSPAGQGAYNEQF
>TRBV19|.|TRBJ1-5
ASSPSWGGGYSNQPQH
>TRBV6-1|few|TRBJ1-2
ASSVMPGTGDYGYT
>TRBV20-1|.|TRBJ2-3
SAREDRTYTDTQY
>TRBV11-2|once|TRBJ2-6
ASSLSLGLAVPTEGANVLT
>TRBV27|.|TRBJ2-6
ASRHRVQGGGSGANVLT
>TRBV6-1|few|TRBJ2-5
ASRRTGMETQY
>TRBV5-1|.|.
ASRVGQGKETQY
>TRBV18|.|TRBJ1-3
ASSRNQGYRSGNTIY
>TRBV2|.|TRBJ2-4
ASRGLLAGSNIQY
>TRBV7-2|.|TRBJ1-5
ASSPRGDQPQH
>TRBV19|few|TRBJ1-5
ASETGAYRGQPQH
>TRBV10-3|.|TRBJ2-5
AISDPGFQETQY
>TRBV5-4|.|TRBJ2-1
ASSFKLAGVDEQF
>TRBV6-5|.|TRBJ1-5
ASSYNTDSNQPQH
>TRBV2|.|TRBJ1-1
ASSAGLDRIEAF
>TRBV7-9|few|TRBJ1-2
ASSLDGALRGYT
>TRBV5-5|.|TRBJ2-2
ASSSDSGRSELF
>TRBV5-1|.|TRBJ2-5
ASSSGQGPQETQY